The 6 T cell receptor beta chains presented below share a single source sample, sequenced in a study of PD-1 blockade in classical Hodgkin lymphoma. The table came from immunoSEQ multiplex PCR; TCRdb's copy has only in-frame clones and leaves some out. The table has roughly 140,000 clones, 78% seen once; the top ten hold over 7.5%. In every patient, relapse followed autologous stem cell transplantation, while exposure to brentuximab vedotin differed. The source material was peripheral blood mononuclear cells (PBMCs), sampled before the second cycle of nivolumab. These receptors all stem from a human donor with classical Hodgkin lymphoma.

The rearrangement links TRBV29-1 to TRBJ1-1, with D perhaps TRBD1 (5 bases). The length of the CDR3 is 13 residues. Trimming shortened V by 2 bases and J by 1 base, and 8 bases separated the two germline ends. Looked up from germline, CDR1 is SQVTM and CDR2 is ANQGSEA. The CDR3 DNA sequence: TGCAGCGTTGAAACAGGCCGGAACACTGAAGCTTTCTTT. It translates to CSVETGRNTEAFF.

The chain recombines TRBV7-9 with TRBJ1-1; D gene uncertain. Germline-derived CDR1 and CDR2 are SEHNR and FQNEAQ (reference sequence). V was trimmed by 2 bases and J by 1 base, leaving 14 bases between them. The CDR3 covers 16 residues. CDR3 sequence reads: CASSLTLRGENTEAFF. CDR3 DNA: TGTGCCAGCAGCTTAACCCTAAGAGGCGAGAACACTGAAGCTTTCTTT.

The CDR3 sequence: CASSIGRGGYNIQYF. Written as DNA, the CDR3 is TGTGCCAGTAGTATAGGTCGGGGAGGATATAACATTCAGTACTTC. The chain links TRBV19 to TRBJ2-4; perhaps TRBD2 as D (6 bases). The V end lost 1 base, the J end lost 7 bases, and 14 bases lay between the germline ends. CDR1 and CDR2 from the germline V gene are LNHDA and SQIVND (reference sequence). The CDR3 spans 15 residues.

The V gene is TRBV2, the J gene TRBJ1-5; no firm D call. Germline CDR1 SNHLY, CDR2 FYNNEI. This CDR3 spans 13 amino acids. Trimming cost V 7 bases and J 7 bases, with 14 bases left between them. The CDR3 bases are TGTGCCAGCAAGGGTGAGGGCAGCCAGCCCCAGCATTTT. Its translation is CASKGEGSQPQHF. The whole variable domain, remainder taken from reference TRBV2 and TRBJ1-5, is EPEVTQTPSHQVTQMGQEVILRCVPISNHLYFYWYRQILGQKVEFLVSFYNNEISEKSEIFDDQFSVERPDGSNFTLKIRSTKLEDSAMYFCASKGEGSQPQHFGDGTRLSIL.

This clone was detected a few times. V and J are TRBV2 and TRBJ2-5; 8 bases align to TRBD2. The CDR3 spans 15 residues. The J segment lost 4 bases and the V segment lost 11 bases, leaving 15 bases of the junction unmatched. The germline V gene has CDR1 SNHLY and CDR2 FYNNEI. In DNA, the CDR3 is TGTGCCGTCGATAGACCAGCGGGAGCTTTAGAGACCCAGTACTTC. Protein sequence: CAVDRPAGALETQYF. Combining the CDR3 with reference TRBV2 and TRBJ2-5 gives the whole variable domain EPEVTQTPSHQVTQMGQEVILRCVPISNHLYFYWYRQILGQKVEFLVSFYNNEISEKSEIFDDQFSVERPDGSNFTLKIRSTKLEDSAMYFCAVDRPAGALETQYFGPGTRLLVL.

J is TRBJ1-2 and V is TRBV7-8, with D perhaps TRBD1 (5 bases). Germline CDR1 is SGHVS and CDR2 is FQNEAQ. The CDR3 is 15 residues long. V lost 2 bases and J 6 bases, leaving 16 bases between the germline ends. CDR3 in amino acids: CASSLFSRLDNGYTF. CDR3 DNA: TGTGCCAGCAGCTTATTCAGTCGGTTGGACAATGGCTACACCTTC.